These 17 T cell receptor beta chains share one sample of origin, sequenced in a study of blood T cell repertoires in COVID-19. Clones were read by immunoSEQ multiplex PCR, and TCRdb kept only the in-frame ones, dropping some. The table records roughly 200,000 clones, more than 80% of them present only once. Sequencing was performed on peripheral blood. The source of these receptors is a woman in her thirties or forties with COVID-19, enrolled during active disease.

The rearrangement uses TRBV7-2 and TRBJ1-6; TRBD1 matches 10 bases. Germline CDR1 reads SGHTA; CDR2 reads FQGNSA. This CDR3 has 14 residues. The ends lost 4 bases at V and 10 bases at J; junction bases unmatched: 4. CDR3 DNA: TGTGCCAGCAGCTCGACAGGGGGCGGGTCACCCCTCCACTTT. It encodes CASSSTGGGSPLHF. The full variable domain, with the rest looked up from reference TRBV7-2 and TRBJ1-6, is GAGVSQSPSNKVTEKGKDVELRCDPISGHTALYWYRQSLGQGLEFLIYFQGNSAPDKSGLPSDRFSAERTGGSVSTLTIQRTQQEDSAVYLCASSSTGGGSPLHFGNGTRLTVT.

V usage is TRBV5-4 and J usage is TRBJ2-6; 9 bases fit TRBD1. V lost 3 bases to trimming and J lost 0 bases; unmatched junction nucleotides: 13. Looked up from germline, CDR1 is SGHNT and CDR2 is YYREEE (reference sequence). This CDR3 has 20 amino acids. The CDR3 sequence: CASSSRGSGTGSSGANVLTF. The CDR3, as DNA: TGTGCCAGCAGCTCCCGTGGCTCCGGGACAGGGAGCTCTGGGGCCAACGTCCTGACTTTC.

V is TRBV11-3 and J is TRBJ2-1, with 14 bases aligning to TRBD2. V shed 4 bases, J shed 6 bases, and the junction held 8 bases outside the gene matches. This CDR3 comprises 17 residues. CDR1 and CDR2 from the germline V gene are SGHNT and YENEEA. CDR3 protein: CASSSGLAGAWGNEQFF. In DNA, the CDR3 is TGTGCCAGCAGCTCGGGACTAGCGGGAGCGTGGGGCAATGAGCAGTTCTTC.

A single count supports this clone. The chain uses TRBV5-4 and TRBJ2-7; D perhaps matches TRBD2 (6 bases). Trimming took 3 bases from V and 1 from J, leaving 20 bases between them. Germline CDR1 SGHNT, CDR2 YYREEE (reference sequence). This CDR3 is 17 amino acids long. CDR3 DNA sequence: TGTGCCAGCAGCTCAGGGCCAGCGGGCGAACCTTCCTACGAGCAGTACTTC. This codes for CASSSGPAGEPSYEQYF.

The rearrangement uses TRBV9 and TRBJ1-2; TRBD1 matches at 7 bases. Trimming took 0 bases from V and 7 from J; bases not matched to a gene: 3. Germline values: CDR1 SGDLS, CDR2 YYNGEE. The CDR3 is 13 residues long. The CDR3 protein is CASSVVTGFGYTF. The DNA of the CDR3 is TGTGCCAGCAGCGTAGTGACAGGGTTTGGCTACACCTTC.

The rearrangement joins TRBV28 to TRBJ1-4, with D possibly being TRBD1 (5 bases). The length of the CDR3 is 15 residues. From germline, CDR1 is MDHEN and CDR2 SYDVKM. Trimming shortened V by 6 bases and J by 0 bases, and 11 bases separated the two germline ends. CDR3 coding DNA: TGTGCCAGCAGACAAGGGGTGACAACTAATGAAAAACTGTTTTTT. It is translated as CASRQGVTTNEKLFF.

This clone appeared once. V usage is TRBV5-1 and J usage is TRBJ1-1; D is ambiguous. The CDR3 length is 17 residues. Trimming removed 4 bases at V and 1 base at J, with 20 bases between. Germline loops: CDR1 SGHRS, CDR2 YFSETQ. The chain's CDR3 is CASSGVHQQLKNTEAFF. The CDR3, as DNA: TGCGCCAGCAGCGGCGTTCACCAACAGCTTAAGAACACTGAAGCTTTCTTT.

This chain joins TRBV3-1 (or the pseudogene TRBV3-2) and TRBJ2-7; maybe TRBD2 (6 bases). The CDR3 covers 15 residues. Germline V CDR1 and CDR2: LGHDT, YNNKEL (reference sequence). V was clipped by 4 bases and J by 4 bases, with 17 bases between them. The CDR3 DNA is TGTGCCAGCAGCCCCCCCCAAGCGGGCATTTACGAGCAGTACTTC. This translates into CASSPPQAGIYEQYF.

This clone was found a few times. The CDR3 nucleotides are TGTGCCAGCAGGTCCGACAGGGGCCATCAGCCCCAGCATTTT. Protein sequence: CASRSDRGHQPQHF. The chain employs TRBV6-5 and TRBJ1-5, with 8 bases matching TRBD1. The CDR3 is 14 residues long. V shed 6 bases, J shed 5 bases, and the junction held 6 bases outside the gene matches. The V gene's germline CDR1 is MNHEY and CDR2 SVGAGI.

This clone is a singleton in its sample. The chain carries TRBV5-6 and TRBJ1-2; TRBD1 matches at 8 bases. CDR3 length: 13 residues. Germline V CDR1 and CDR2: SGHDT, YYEEEE. The trim removed 0 bases at V and 8 bases at J, leaving 3 bases unmatched. The CDR3 bases are TGTGCCAGCAGCTTGGTGACAGGGGAGGGCTACACCTTC. Translated: CASSLVTGEGYTF.

This clone was found once. The CDR3 is CASSLVGADTQYF. In DNA form, the CDR3 reads TGTGCCAGCAGCTTGGTAGGGGCAGATACGCAGTATTTT. The rearrangement uses TRBV5-6 and TRBJ2-3, with D perhaps TRBD1 (5 bases). The CDR3 spans 13 residues. V was clipped by 0 bases and J by 4 bases, with 6 bases between them. From germline, CDR1 is SGHDT and CDR2 YYEEEE.

V is TRBV6-2 or TRBV6-3 and J is TRBJ1-5; 9 bases fit TRBD1. Unmatched junction bases numbered 10, after V lost 4 bases and J lost 9 bases. Germline V gene sequence: CDR1 MNHEY, CDR2 SVGEGT. CDR3 size: 15 residues. The DNA for the CDR3 is TGTGCCAGCAGTTCCGGGACAGGGCGCCTTATGCCCCAGCATTTT. This sequence encodes CASSSGTGRLMPQHF.

The gene calls are TRBV5-6 and TRBJ2-2; D is possibly TRBD1 (7 bases). CDR1 and CDR2 from the germline V gene are SGHDT and YYEEEE. This CDR3 is 16 amino acids long. V gave up 0 bases and J gave up 5 bases, with 14 bases separating them. The CDR3 sequence: CASSLAGGPNTGELFF. The CDR3 nucleotides are TGTGCCAGCAGCTTGGCAGGGGGGCCCAATACCGGGGAGCTGTTTTTT. Supplemented by reference TRBV5-6 and TRBJ2-2, the full variable domain reads DAGVTQSPTHLIKTRGQQVTLRCSPKSGHDTVSWYQQALGQGPQFIFQYYEEEERQRGNFPDRFSGHQFPNYSSELNVNALLLGDSALYLCASSLAGGPNTGELFFGEGSRLTVL.

The J gene is TRBJ2-2, the V gene TRBV28; TRBD2 matches at 7 bases. V dropped 2 bases and J dropped 1; count of bases not matched to a gene: 1. The CDR3 totals 15 residues. Germline CDR1 reads MDHEN; CDR2 reads SYDVKM. The DNA for the CDR3 is TGTGCCAGCAGTTTAATAGCGGGGAACACCGGGGAGCTGTTTTTT. This sequence encodes CASSLIAGNTGELFF.

The chain carries TRBV28 and TRBJ2-1, with a tentative D call TRBD1 (6 bases). V lost 3 bases to trimming and J lost 4 bases, with 13 bases between them. The germline V gene has CDR1 MDHEN and CDR2 SYDVKM. This CDR3 has 15 amino acids. In nucleotides, the CDR3 is TGTGCCAGCAGTTTGGGACACAAATATTACAATGAGCAGTTCTTC. It specifies CASSLGHKYYNEQFF.

The rearrangement joins TRBV6-5 to TRBJ2-6; a possible D gene is TRBD2 (6 bases). Trimming shortened V by 6 bases and J by 0 bases, and 9 bases separated the two germline ends. In germline, CDR1 is MNHEY, CDR2 SVGAGI. The CDR3 contains 15 residues. The DNA of the CDR3 is TGTGCCAGCAGAAACGGGGGCTCTGGGGCCAACGTCCTGACTTTC. It encodes CASRNGGSGANVLTF.

The rearrangement uses TRBV5-1 and TRBJ2-2; D is ambiguous. Germline CDR1 SGHRS, CDR2 YFSETQ. There are 13 residues in the CDR3. V was pared by 2 bases and J by 6 bases, with 8 bases between. In DNA, the CDR3 is TGCGCCAGCAGCTTACCTATGGCCGGGGAGCTGTTTTTT. Its translation: CASSLPMAGELFF.